This T cell receptor (beta chain) was documented in a study of beta chain features in type 1 diabetes. Averaging roughly 100 mL, one heparinised blood draw was given by each donor. Based on CD45RO/CCR7/CD25/CD127/CD95/CD27, CD4+ regulatory, stem cell-like memory, naive and central memory cells were sorted. Expressed TCRB transcripts were sequenced after all isolated RNA was converted to cDNA. Method: immunoSEQ multiplex PCR; TCRdb's copy keeps in-frame clones and lacks some. The sample lists about 650,000 clones, around an eighth occurring once. This clone showed up just a few times. Its target is unknown. Study results and limitations: Among patients, naive, central memory and Treg TCRB repertoires appeared more similar than among healthy donors. Shortening of TCRB CDR3s, moderate but significant, appeared in all four CD4+ subsets of Type 1 diabetes patients.

V shed 8 bases and J shed 1 base, with 7 bases lying between them. There are 12 residues in the CDR3. Germline CDR1 PRHDT, CDR2 FYEKMQ (reference sequence). The V call is TRBV13, the J call TRBJ2-3, with a tentative D call TRBD1 (5 bases). This receptor was identified in a man aged 25-40 years with type 1 diabetes. The specimen was naive CD4+ T cells from blood. The chain's CDR3 is CASRRGTDTQYF. The CDR3 region has the DNA TGTGCCAGCCGCAGGGGCACAGATACGCAGTATTTT. The full variable domain, with the rest looked up from reference TRBV13 and TRBJ2-3, is AAGVIQSPRHLIKEKRETATLKCYPIPRHDTVYWYQQGPGQDPQFLISFYEKMQSDKGSIPDRFSAQQFSDYHSELNMSSLELGDSALYFCASRRGTDTQYFGPGTRLTVL.